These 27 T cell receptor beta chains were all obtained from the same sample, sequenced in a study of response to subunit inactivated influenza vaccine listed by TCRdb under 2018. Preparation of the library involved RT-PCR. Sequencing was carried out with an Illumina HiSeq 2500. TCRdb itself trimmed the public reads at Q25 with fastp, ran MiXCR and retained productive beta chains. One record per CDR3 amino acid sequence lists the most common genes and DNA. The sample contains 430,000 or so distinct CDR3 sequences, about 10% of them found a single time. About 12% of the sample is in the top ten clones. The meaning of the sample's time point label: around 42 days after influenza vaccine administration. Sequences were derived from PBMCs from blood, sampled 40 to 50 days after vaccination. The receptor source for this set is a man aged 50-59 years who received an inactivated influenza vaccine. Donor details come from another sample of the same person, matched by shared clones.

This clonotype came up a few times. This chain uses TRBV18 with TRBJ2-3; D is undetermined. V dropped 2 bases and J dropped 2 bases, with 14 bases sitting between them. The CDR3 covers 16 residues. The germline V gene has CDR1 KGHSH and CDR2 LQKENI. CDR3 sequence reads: CASSPERLGLTDTQYF. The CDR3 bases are TGTGCCAGCTCACCAGAACGACTGGGCCTCACAGATACGCAGTATTTT.

The CDR3: CAISEGQESGETQYF. CDR3 bases: TGTGCCATCAGTGAAGGCCAGGAAAGCGGAGAGACCCAGTACTTC. The V and J genes are TRBV10-3 and TRBJ2-5; a possible D gene is TRBD2 (5 bases). The ends were cut back, 3 bases at V and 4 bases at J, with 15 bases in the middle. Looked up from germline, CDR1 is ENHRY and CDR2 is SYGVKD. The CDR3 runs to 15 residues.

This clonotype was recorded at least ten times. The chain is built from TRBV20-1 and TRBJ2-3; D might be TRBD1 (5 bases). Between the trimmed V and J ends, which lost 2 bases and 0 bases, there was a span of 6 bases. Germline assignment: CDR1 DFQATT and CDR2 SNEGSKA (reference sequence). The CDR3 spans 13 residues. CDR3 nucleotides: TGCAGTGCTAGACCAGGGAGCACAGATACGCAGTATTTT. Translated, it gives CSARPGSTDTQYF.

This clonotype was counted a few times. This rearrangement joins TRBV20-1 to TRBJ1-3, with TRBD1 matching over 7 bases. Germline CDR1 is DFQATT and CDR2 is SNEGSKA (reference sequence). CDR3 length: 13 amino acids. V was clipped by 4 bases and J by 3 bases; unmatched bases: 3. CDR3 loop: CSAKTGFGNTIYF. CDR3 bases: TGCAGTGCTAAGACAGGGTTTGGAAACACCATATATTTT.

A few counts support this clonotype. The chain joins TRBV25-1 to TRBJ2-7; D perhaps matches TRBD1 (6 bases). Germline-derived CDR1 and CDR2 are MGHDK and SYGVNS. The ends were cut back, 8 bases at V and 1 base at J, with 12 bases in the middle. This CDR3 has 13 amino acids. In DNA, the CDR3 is TGTGCCAGCGAGGGACACCAATCCTACGAGCAGTACTTC. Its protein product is CASEGHQSYEQYF.

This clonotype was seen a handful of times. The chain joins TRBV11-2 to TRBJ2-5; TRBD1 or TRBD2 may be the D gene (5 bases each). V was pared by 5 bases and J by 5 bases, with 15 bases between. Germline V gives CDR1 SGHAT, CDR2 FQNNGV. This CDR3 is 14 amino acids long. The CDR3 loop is CASSPLHRRETQYF. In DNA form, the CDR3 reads TGTGCCAGCAGCCCTCTTCACAGGAGGGAGACCCAGTACTTC.

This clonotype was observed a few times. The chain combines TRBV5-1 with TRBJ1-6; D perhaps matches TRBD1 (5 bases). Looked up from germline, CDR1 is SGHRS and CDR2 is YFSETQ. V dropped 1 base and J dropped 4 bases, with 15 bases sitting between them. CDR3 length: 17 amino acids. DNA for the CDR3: TGCGCCAGCAGCTTGAATTGGGTGACAGCATATAATTCACCCCTCCACTTT. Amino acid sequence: CASSLNWVTAYNSPLHF.

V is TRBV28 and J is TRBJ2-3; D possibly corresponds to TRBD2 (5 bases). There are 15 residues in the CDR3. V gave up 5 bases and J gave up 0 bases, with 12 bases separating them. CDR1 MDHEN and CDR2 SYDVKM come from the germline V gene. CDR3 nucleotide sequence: TGTGCCAGCAGTCGATTTAAGCGGAGCACAGATACGCAGTATTTT. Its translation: CASSRFKRSTDTQYF.

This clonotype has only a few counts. This CDR3 is CASSFVGAGANVLTF. The CDR3 DNA reads TGTGCCAGCAGTTTTGTAGGGGCTGGGGCCAACGTCCTGACTTTC. The rearrangement uses TRBV27 and TRBJ2-6; a weak D match, TRBD1 (5 bases). In germline, CDR1 is MNHEY, CDR2 SMNVEV (reference sequence). With 3 bases removed from V and 2 bases from J, the gap between germline ends came to 8 bases. The CDR3 totals 15 residues.

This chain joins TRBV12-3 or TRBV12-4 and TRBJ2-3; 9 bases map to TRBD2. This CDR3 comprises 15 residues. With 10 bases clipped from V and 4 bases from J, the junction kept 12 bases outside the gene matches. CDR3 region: CATLLAGVGPDTQYF. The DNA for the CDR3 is TGTGCCACACTATTAGCGGGAGTGGGGCCAGATACGCAGTATTTT.

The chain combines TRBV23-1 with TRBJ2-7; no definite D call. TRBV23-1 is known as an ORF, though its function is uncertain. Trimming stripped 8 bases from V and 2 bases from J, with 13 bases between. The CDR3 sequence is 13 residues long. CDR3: CASPADTPYEQYF. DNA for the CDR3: TGCGCCAGCCCCGCTGACACTCCCTACGAGCAGTACTTC.

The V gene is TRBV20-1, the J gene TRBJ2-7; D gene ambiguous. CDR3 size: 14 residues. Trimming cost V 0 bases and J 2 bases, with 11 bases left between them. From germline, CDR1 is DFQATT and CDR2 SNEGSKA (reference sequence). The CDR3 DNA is TGCAGTGCTAGAGATTTTTCCATTCCCTACGAGCAGTACTTC. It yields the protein CSARDFSIPYEQYF.

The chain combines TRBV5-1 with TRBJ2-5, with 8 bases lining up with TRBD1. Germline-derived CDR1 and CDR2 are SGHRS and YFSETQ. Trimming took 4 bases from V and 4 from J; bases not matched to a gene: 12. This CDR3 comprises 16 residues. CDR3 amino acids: CASSIPTGEVSETQYF. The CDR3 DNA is TGCGCCAGCAGCATCCCGACAGGGGAAGTTTCAGAGACCCAGTACTTC.

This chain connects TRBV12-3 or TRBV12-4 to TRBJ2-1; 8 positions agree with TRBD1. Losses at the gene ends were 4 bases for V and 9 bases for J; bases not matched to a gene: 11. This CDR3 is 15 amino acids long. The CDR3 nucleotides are TGTGCCAGCAGTTCCGGCGACAGGGGTTTGGGTGAGCAGTTCTTC. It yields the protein CASSSGDRGLGEQFF.

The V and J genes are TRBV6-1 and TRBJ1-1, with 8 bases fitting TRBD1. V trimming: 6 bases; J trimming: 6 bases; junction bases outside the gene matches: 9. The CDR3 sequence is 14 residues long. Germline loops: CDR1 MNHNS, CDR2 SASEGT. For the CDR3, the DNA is TGTGCCAGCAGCGACCGGGACAGGTTGGCTGAAGCTTTCTTT. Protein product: CASSDRDRLAEAFF.

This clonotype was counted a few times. The CDR3 loop reads CASSLQGGGQPQHF. The CDR3 DNA reads as TGTGCCAGCAGTTTACAAGGGGGCGGTCAGCCCCAGCATTTT. This chain joins TRBV12-3 or TRBV12-4 and TRBJ1-5, with TRBD1 matching 7 bases. CDR3 length equals 14 residues. V trimming: 2 bases; J trimming: 6 bases; junction bases outside the gene matches: 4.

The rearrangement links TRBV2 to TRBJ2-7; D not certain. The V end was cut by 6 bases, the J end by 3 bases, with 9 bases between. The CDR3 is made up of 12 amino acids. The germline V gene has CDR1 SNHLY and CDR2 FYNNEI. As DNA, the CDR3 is TGTGCCAGCAGCGCCTTTTACTACGAGCAGTACTTC. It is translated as CASSAFYYEQYF. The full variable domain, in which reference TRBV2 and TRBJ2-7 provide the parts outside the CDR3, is EPEVTQTPSHQVTQMGQEVILRCVPISNHLYFYWYRQILGQKVEFLVSFYNNEISEKSEIFDDQFSVERPDGSNFTLKIRSTKLEDSAMYFCASSAFYYEQYFGPGTRLTVT.

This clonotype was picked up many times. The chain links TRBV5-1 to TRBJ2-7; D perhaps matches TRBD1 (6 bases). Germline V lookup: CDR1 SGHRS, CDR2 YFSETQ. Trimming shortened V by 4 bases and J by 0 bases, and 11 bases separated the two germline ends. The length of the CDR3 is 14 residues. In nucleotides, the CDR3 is TGCGCCAGCAGCCCAGGACAGCACTCCTACGAGCAGTACTTC. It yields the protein CASSPGQHSYEQYF.

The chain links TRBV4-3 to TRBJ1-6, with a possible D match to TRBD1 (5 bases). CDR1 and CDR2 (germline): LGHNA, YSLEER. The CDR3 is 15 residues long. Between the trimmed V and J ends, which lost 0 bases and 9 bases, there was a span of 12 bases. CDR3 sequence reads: CASSQEGGASSPLHF. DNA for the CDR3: TGCGCCAGCAGCCAAGAGGGGGGAGCTAGTTCACCCCTCCACTTT.

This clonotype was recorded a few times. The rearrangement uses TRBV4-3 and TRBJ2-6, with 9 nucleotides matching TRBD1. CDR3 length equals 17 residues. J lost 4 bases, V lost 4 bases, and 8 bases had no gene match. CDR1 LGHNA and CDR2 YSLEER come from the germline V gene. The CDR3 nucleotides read TGCGCCAGCAGCCCCCAACAGGGGGCGACCGGGGCCAACGTCCTGACTTTC. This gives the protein CASSPQQGATGANVLTF.

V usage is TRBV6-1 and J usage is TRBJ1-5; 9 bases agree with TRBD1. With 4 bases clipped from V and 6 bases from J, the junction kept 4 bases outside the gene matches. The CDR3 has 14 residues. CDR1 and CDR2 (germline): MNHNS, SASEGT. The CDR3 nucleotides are TGTGCCAGCAGTGGGACAGGGGAGAGTCAGCCCCAGCATTTT. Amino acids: CASSGTGESQPQHF.

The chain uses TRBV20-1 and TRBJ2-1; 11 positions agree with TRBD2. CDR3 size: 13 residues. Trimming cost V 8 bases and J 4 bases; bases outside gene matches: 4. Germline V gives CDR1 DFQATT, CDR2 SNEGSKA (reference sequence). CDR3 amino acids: CSSGTSGYNEQFF. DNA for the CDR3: TGCAGTTCCGGGACTAGCGGTTACAATGAGCAGTTCTTC.

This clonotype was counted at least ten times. The chain's CDR3 is CSAIYYNEQFF. Here the CDR3 DNA reads TGCAGTGCTATCTACTACAATGAGCAGTTCTTC. This chain connects TRBV20-1 to TRBJ2-1; no definite D call. V was shortened by 4 bases and J by 3 bases, with 4 bases between the two germline ends. The CDR3 has 11 residues. The germline CDR1 and CDR2 sequences are DFQATT and SNEGSKA (reference sequence).

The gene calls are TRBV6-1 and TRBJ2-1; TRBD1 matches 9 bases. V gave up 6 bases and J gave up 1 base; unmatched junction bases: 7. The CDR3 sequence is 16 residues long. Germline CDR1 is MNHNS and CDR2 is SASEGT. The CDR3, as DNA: TGTGCCAGCAGAGGAGTAGGGACAGGGTCCTACAATGAGCAGTTCTTC. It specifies CASRGVGTGSYNEQFF.

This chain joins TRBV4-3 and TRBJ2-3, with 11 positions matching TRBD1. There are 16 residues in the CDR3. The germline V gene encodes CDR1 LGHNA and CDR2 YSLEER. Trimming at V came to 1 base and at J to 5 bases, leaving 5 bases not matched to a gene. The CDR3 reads CASSQGHGTGGDTQYF. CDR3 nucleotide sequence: TGCGCCAGCAGCCAAGGGCACGGGACAGGGGGAGATACGCAGTATTTT.

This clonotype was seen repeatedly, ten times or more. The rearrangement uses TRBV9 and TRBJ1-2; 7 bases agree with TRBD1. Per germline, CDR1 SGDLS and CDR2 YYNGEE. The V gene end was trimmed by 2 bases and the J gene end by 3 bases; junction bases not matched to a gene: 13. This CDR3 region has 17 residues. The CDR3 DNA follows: TGTGCCAGCAGCGTCAGACAGGGTGGGTCAGATCACTATGGCTACACCTTC. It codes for CASSVRQGGSDHYGYTF.

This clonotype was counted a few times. The CDR3 DNA reads as TGCAGTGCCGGGACAGCTATCTCTGGGGCCAACGTCCTGACTTTC. Translated, it gives CSAGTAISGANVLTF. J is TRBJ2-6 and V is TRBV20-1, with 7 bases that match TRBD1. This CDR3 has 15 residues. Germline V gives CDR1 DFQATT, CDR2 SNEGSKA (reference sequence). J lost 0 bases, V lost 6 bases, and 5 bases had no gene match.